The 29 T cell receptor beta chains in this list originate from one sample, sequenced in a study of tumor-infiltrating lymphocytes in glioblastoma multiforme (dated by TCRdb to about 2017). TCRdb records Illumina HiSeq 2500 as the sequencer. TCRB libraries were constructed from RNA through three rounds of nested multiplex PCR following a modified ARM-PCR protocol with multiple V-beta primers and a C-beta primer. TCRdb reprocessing: public reads trimmed at Q25 with fastp, clones called with MiXCR, in-frame beta chains kept. Here each entry gathers all rows of one CDR3 protein and keeps the most common genes and DNA. Within this sample are roughly 10,000 distinct CDR3 sequences, with around 68% of them counted one time only. The ten largest clones take up roughly 40% of the sample. The sample consisted of brain tumor tissue. All receptors derive from a male donor with glioblastoma.

This clonotype was detected only a few times. The chain employs TRBV12-3 or TRBV12-4 and TRBJ1-1; possibly TRBD1 for D (6 bases). CDR3 length: 15 residues. Trimming removed 5 bases at V and 1 base at J, with 14 bases between. In DNA, the CDR3 is TGTGCCAGCAGTCCCAGGAGCAGGGGGAACACTGAAGCTTTCTTT. It codes for CASSPRSRGNTEAFF.

This clonotype was detected only a few times. One junction end does not reproduce the germline sequence, and a read error may be involved. The gene calls are TRBV20-1 and TRBJ1-6, with unresolved D. CDR3 length: 15 residues. CDR1 and CDR2 from the germline V gene are DFQATT and SNEGSKA (reference sequence). CDR3 in DNA: TGCGGTGCCAGAGGGCGGGGTTCCGTGAATTCACACCTCCACTTT. Translation: CGARGRGSVNSHLHF.

The chain is built from TRBV6-6 and TRBJ2-1, with D possibly TRBD2 on 5 matching bases. Trimming pared 4 bases from V and 5 bases from J, leaving 12 bases between. CDR3 length: 14 residues. Germline V gene data show CDR1 as MNHNY and CDR2 as SVGAGI (reference sequence). The CDR3, as DNA: TGTGCCAGCAGTTCCCGAGGGTCCGACAATGAGCAGTTCTTC. Protein sequence: CASSSRGSDNEQFF.

The genes are TRBV13 and TRBJ1-1, with no clear D. The CDR3 runs 11 residues. Trimming stripped 1 base from V and 3 bases from J, with 0 bases between. Germline CDR1 is PRHDT and CDR2 is FYEKMQ (reference sequence). The CDR3 loop reads CASSLDTEAFF. The CDR3 DNA reads TGTGCCAGCAGCTTAGACACTGAAGCTTTCTTT.

CDR3 region: CASSKDRGRGNSPLHF. As DNA, the CDR3 is TGTGCCAGCAGTAAGGACAGGGGGCGCGGGAATTCACCCCTCCACTTT. The chain has TRBV6-6 and TRBJ1-6; TRBD1 aligns across 11 bases. Germline CDR1 reads MNHNY; CDR2 reads SVGAGI (reference sequence). The junction had 7 bases not matched to a gene; V was cut back by 5 bases and J by 7 bases. The CDR3 spans 16 residues.

This clonotype was observed a few times. Sequence at one end of the junction differs from germline and may be a read error. The DNA of the CDR3 is TGTGCCAGCAATGAAGGCGGGAGTGGGACAGATACGCAGTATTTT. This encodes CASNEGGSGTDTQYF. The V gene is TRBV2, the J gene TRBJ2-3; 7 bases are shared with TRBD2. Germline V gene data show CDR1 as SNHLY and CDR2 as FYNNEI. The CDR3 totals 15 residues.

Concerning this clonotype itself: Sequence at one end of the junction differs from germline and may be a read error. This chain joins TRBV28 and TRBJ2-7, with 13 bases identical to TRBD2. Germline CDR1 and CDR2: MDHEN and SYDVKM. The CDR3 loop spans 16 amino acids. The CDR3 sequence is CASSPYETSGGYEQYF. CDR3 nucleotide sequence: TGTGCCAGCAGTCCTTACGAGACTAGCGGGGGGTACGAGCAGTACTTT.

Notes on this clonotype: One end of the junction varies from germline; a read error may be responsible. V and J are TRBV11-1 and TRBJ2-1; 11 bases map to TRBD2. Germline lookup yields CDR1 SGHAT and CDR2 FQDESV (reference sequence). The CDR3 is made up of 17 amino acids. CDR3 sequence: CACSQLLPSGGSKEQFF. In nucleotides, the CDR3 is TGTGCCTGCAGCCAATTACTACCTAGCGGGGGGTCGAAAGAGCAGTTCTTC.

Points on this clonotype: No conserved phenylalanine or tryptophan is present at the end of the CDR3, so a read error is the likely explanation. The CDR3 here is CASSVYERAEAFC. In DNA, the CDR3 is TGTGCCAGCAGCGTCTATGAGCGCGCTGAGGCTTTCTGT. The chain uses TRBV11-2 and TRBJ1-1; unclear D gene. Per germline, CDR1 SGHAT and CDR2 FQNNGV. CDR3 length equals 13 residues.

Note on this clonotype: This is likely a read error, given that the CDR3 carries no conserved phenylalanine or tryptophan at its end. The chain has TRBV20-1 and TRBJ1-6, with unresolved D. Trimming removed 2 bases from V and 7 bases from J, with 15 bases in between. Germline V gives CDR1 DFQATT, CDR2 SNEGSKA (reference sequence). This CDR3 region has 15 residues. The CDR3 region has the DNA TGCAGTGCTAGAAGGCGGGGTTCCGTGAATTCACCCCTCCACATC. Encoded protein: CSARRRGSVNSPLHI.

The chain carries TRBV6-5 and TRBJ1-2; 9 nucleotides agree with TRBD1. CDR1 MNHEY and CDR2 SVGAGI come from the germline V gene. CDR3 length: 13 amino acids. J was trimmed by 6 bases and V by 4 bases; bases with no gene match: 3. The CDR3 spells CASSFTGGDGYTF. The CDR3, as DNA: TGTGCCAGCAGTTTCACAGGGGGCGATGGCTACACCTTC.

This sequence joins TRBV11-2 and TRBJ1-1; unclear D gene. V was trimmed by 7 bases and J by 2 bases, leaving 17 bases between them. The germline V gene has CDR1 SGHAT and CDR2 FQNNGV. There are 15 residues in the CDR3. CDR3 sequence (DNA): TGTGCCAGCAACTTGATGGTCGCGGGAAACACTGAAGCTTTCTTT. Translating gives CASNLMVAGNTEAFF.

This clonotype was counted ten times or more. This CDR3 is CASSSEGGGTEAFF. CDR3 sequence (DNA): TGTGCCAGCAGTTCGGAAGGGGGCGGCACTGAAGCTTTCTTT. This chain links TRBV27 with TRBJ1-1; 7 bases are shared with TRBD1. The CDR3 covers 14 residues. V lost 4 bases, J lost 4 bases, and 6 bases stayed unmatched. Germline CDR1 MNHEY, CDR2 SMNVEV (reference sequence).

The genes are TRBV29-1 and TRBJ2-1; D is perhaps TRBD1 or TRBD2 (6 bases each). Trimming stripped 2 bases from V and 6 bases from J, with 17 bases between. The CDR3 covers 15 residues. Germline V gives CDR1 SQVTM, CDR2 ANQGSEA. CDR3 sequence: CSVERGKGGRNEQFF. The DNA of the CDR3 is TGCAGCGTTGAAAGAGGGAAGGGGGGCCGCAATGAGCAGTTCTTC.

Concerning this clonotype itself: One end of the junction varies from germline; a read error may be responsible. The chain has TRBV5-4 and TRBJ2-3; D is undetermined. The CDR3 extends over 15 amino acids. Germline CDR1 reads SGHNT; CDR2 reads YYREEE (reference sequence). The CDR3 bases are TGTGCCAGCAGCCTGGATAATAGAACCACATATACGCAGTATTTT. Its protein product is CASSLDNRTTYTQYF.

This sequence joins TRBV5-5 and TRBJ2-7; weak D call: TRBD2 (6 bases). Germline CDR1 SGHKS, CDR2 YYEKEE (reference sequence). Trimming took off 4 bases at V and 4 bases at J, with 15 bases between the two ends. The CDR3 runs 14 residues. The CDR3 protein is CASSPLPGEYEQYF. The DNA for the CDR3 is TGTGCCAGCAGCCCCCTCCCGGGGGAATACGAGCAGTACTTC.

This clonotype was counted between two and nine times. A much larger clonotype is one base distant, so this may be a read error. The V call is TRBV28, the J call TRBJ2-7, with D possibly being TRBD2 (6 bases). The CDR3 totals 19 residues. The V end was cut by 8 bases, the J end by 6 bases, with 35 bases between. The germline CDR1 and CDR2 sequences are MDHEN and SYDVKM. CDR3 in amino acids: CASAHSLAAGRLRTCEQYF. CDR3 nucleotide sequence: TGTGCCAGCGCACACTCGTTGGCAGCGGGCCGCCTTCGTACCTGCGAGCAGTACTTC.

The rearrangement uses TRBV14 and TRBJ2-6; D ambiguous. The CDR3 is 13 amino acids. Germline V gives CDR1 SGHDN, CDR2 FVKESK. V was shortened by 7 bases and J by 1 base, with 5 bases between the two germline ends. Written as DNA, the CDR3 is TGTGCCAGCACAGGATCTGGGGCCAACGTCCTGACTTTC. Residues: CASTGSGANVLTF. Full variable domain (outside the CDR3, taken from reference TRBV14 and TRBJ2-6): EAGVTQFPSHSVIEKGQTVTLRCDPISGHDNLYWYRRVMGKEIKFLLHFVKESKQDESGMPNNRFLAERTGGTYSTLKVQPAELEDSGVYFCASTGSGANVLTFGAGSRLTVL.

In regard to this clonotype: One end of the junction does not line up with germline, which may come from a read error. The J gene is TRBJ2-3, the V gene TRBV10-2; D possibly corresponds to TRBD1 (6 bases). The germline CDR1 and CDR2 sequences are WSHSY and SAAADI. The CDR3 is made up of 15 amino acids. In DNA, the CDR3 is TGCACCAGCAGTGAGGCAGGGGCTCGGGCAGATACGCAGTATTTT. Translated: CTSSEAGARADTQYF.

The rearrangement uses TRBV11-2 and TRBJ2-3; a possible D gene is TRBD2 (5 bases). Germline V CDR1 and CDR2: SGHAT, FQNNGV. Trimming cost V 0 bases and J 5 bases, with 6 bases left between them. CDR3 length: 13 amino acids. CDR3 region: CASSLDREDTQYF. The CDR3, as DNA: TGTGCCAGCAGCTTAGATCGGGAAGATACGCAGTATTTT.

This clonotype was seen at least ten times. The V and J genes are TRBV7-3 and TRBJ1-1; D uncertain. The length of the CDR3 is 13 residues. Trimming removed 4 bases from V and 7 bases from J, with 13 bases in between. The V gene's germline CDR1 is SGHTA and CDR2 FQGTGA. The CDR3 region is CASSSAGDSEAFF. CDR3 coding DNA: TGTGCCAGCAGCTCCGCCGGGGATAGTGAAGCTTTCTTT. The complete variable domain, with remaining parts taken from reference TRBV7-3 and TRBJ1-1, reads GAGVSQTPSNKVTEKGKYVELRCDPISGHTALYWYRQSLGQGPEFLIYFQGTGAADDSGLPNDRFFAVRPEGSVSTLKIQRTERGDSAVYLCASSSAGDSEAFFGQGTRLTVV.

The gene calls are TRBV20-1 and TRBJ2-7, with D possibly matching TRBD1 (5 bases). The V end lost 0 bases, the J end lost 5 bases, and 17 bases lay between the germline ends. The CDR3 is 15 residues long. Germline loops: CDR1 DFQATT, CDR2 SNEGSKA (reference sequence). The CDR3 DNA follows: TGCAGTGCTAGAGAAGGGGCTTCGGAGAGTCACGAGCAGTACTTC. Amino acid sequence: CSAREGASESHEQYF.

About this clonotype: A read error may produce the germline difference seen at one junction end. This sequence joins TRBV19 and TRBJ2-7; D not certain. CDR1 LNHDA and CDR2 SQIVND come from the germline V gene (reference sequence). The CDR3 runs 13 residues. The CDR3 region has the DNA TGTACCAGTAGTTTCGGAACCGCCTACGAGCAGTACTTC. Translation: CTSSFGTAYEQYF.

The chain's CDR3 is CASSPNSNQPQHF. CDR3 sequence (DNA): TGTGCCAGCAGTCCAAATAGCAATCAGCCCCAGCATTTT. The V and J genes are TRBV28 and TRBJ1-5; no clear D gene. The CDR3 contains 13 residues. V was clipped by 5 bases and J by 0 bases, with 5 bases between them. Germline-derived CDR1 and CDR2 are MDHEN and SYDVKM.

The rearrangement joins TRBV10-1 to TRBJ2-7, with TRBD1 matching 10 bases. V gave up 3 bases and J gave up 5 bases; unmatched junction bases: 10. The CDR3 contains 16 residues. Germline assignment: CDR1 WNHNN and CDR2 SYGVQD (reference sequence). CDR3 protein: CASSEIGTGDLHEQYF. CDR3 sequence (DNA): TGCGCCAGCAGTGAAATTGGGACAGGGGATTTACACGAGCAGTACTTC.

A remark on this clonotype: No conserved phenylalanine or tryptophan is present at the end of the CDR3, so a read error is the likely explanation. This chain uses TRBV14 with TRBJ1-2, with D possibly matching TRBD1 (6 bases). Germline CDR1 SGHDN, CDR2 FVKESK. The V end lost 2 bases, the J end lost 7 bases, and 11 bases lay between the germline ends. This CDR3 region has 13 residues. The CDR3 here is CASSQSDSSGYTS. The DNA of the CDR3 is TGTGCCAGCAGCCAATCGGACAGTTCTGGCTACACCTCC.

Comments on this clonotype: Since a much larger clone is just one base distant, this may be a read error. The V gene is TRBV11-2, the J gene TRBJ2-7; 10 bases match TRBD1. The CDR3 is 18 residues long. Per the germline V gene, CDR1 is SGHAT and CDR2 is FQNNGV. Here the CDR3 reads CASSTLQLTGGPIRGQNF. For the CDR3, the DNA is TGTGCCAGCAGCACTCTTCAACTGACAGGGGGCCCTATACGGGGGCAGAACTTC.

The chain links TRBV29-1 to TRBJ2-1; TRBD1 might be the D (6 bases). The CDR3 loop spans 14 amino acids. V lost 6 bases to trimming and J lost 1 base, with 13 bases between them. Germline V gene sequence: CDR1 SQVTM, CDR2 ANQGSEA. The CDR3 here is CSVTGSGSYNEQFF. CDR3 DNA: TGCAGCGTAACAGGGTCAGGGTCCTACAATGAGCAGTTCTTC.

The chain links TRBV7-9 to TRBJ1-1; D is undetermined. The germline V gene has CDR1 SEHNR and CDR2 FQNEAQ (reference sequence). This CDR3 comprises 14 residues. V lost 2 bases to trimming and J lost 6 bases, with 13 bases between them. CDR3 DNA: TGTGCCAGCAGCTTATGGAGGGAAAGGTCTGAAGCTTTCTTT. Translating gives CASSLWRERSEAFF.